The 32 T cell receptor beta chains given below trace back to one sample, sequenced in a study of shared clonotypes between healthy human individuals. TCRdb's copy holds only in-frame clones and misses some; the assay was immunoSEQ multiplex PCR. The data hold 2 million to 2.5 million clones, with approximately 96% observed a single time. The source material was naive CD4+ T cells sorted from blood. Indicated subset: CD45RA+ positively selected. Receptors originate from a man between 18 and 35 years old in good health.

Remarks on this clone: A read error may produce the germline difference seen at one junction end. This rearrangement joins TRBV6-5 to TRBJ2-1; D is unclear. The CDR3 has 14 residues. Germline V gene sequence: CDR1 MNHEY, CDR2 SVGAGI. The chain's CDR3 is CASSFTTLYDEQFF. The CDR3 bases are TGTGCCAGCAGTTTCACGACACTCTACGATGAGCAGTTCTTC.

The chain employs TRBV11-2 and TRBJ1-2, with a possible D match to TRBD1 (5 bases). CDR3 length: 14 amino acids. CDR1 and CDR2 from the germline V gene are SGHAT and FQNNGV. Trimming stripped 1 base from V and 7 bases from J, with 13 bases between. CDR3 DNA: TGTGCCAGCAGCTTAGGCGCCCAGGGCATTGGCTACACCTTC. Amino acid sequence: CASSLGAQGIGYTF.

Comments on this clone: Other DNA sequences from this sample encode an identical CDR3 as well. V and J are TRBV7-9 and TRBJ2-1; 7 bases are shared with TRBD1. Germline CDR1 and CDR2: SEHNR and FQNEAQ (reference sequence). The CDR3 contains 14 residues. Germline trimming cut 1 base from V and 7 bases from J; bases unmatched to any gene: 4. Here the CDR3 DNA reads TGTGCCAGCAGCTTAGGGACAGGTATAAATGAGCAGTTCTTC. It encodes CASSLGTGINEQFF. Based on the CDR3 plus reference TRBV7-9 and TRBJ2-1, the full variable domain is DTGVSQNPRHKITKRGQNVTFRCDPISEHNRLYWYRQTLGQGPEFLTYFQNEAQLEKSRLLSDRFSAERPKGSFSTLEIQRTEQGDSAMYLCASSLGTGINEQFFGPGTRLTVL.

The chain uses TRBV11-2 and TRBJ2-7; no clear D. V was shortened by 3 bases and J by 3 bases, with 6 bases between the two germline ends. This CDR3 has 12 residues. Per germline, CDR1 SGHAT and CDR2 FQNNGV. CDR3 sequence: CASSFSNYEQYF. The CDR3 nucleotides are TGTGCCAGCAGCTTTAGTAACTACGAGCAGTACTTC. The variable domain in full, completed from reference TRBV11-2 and TRBJ2-7, reads EAGVAQSPRYKIIEKRQSVAFWCNPISGHATLYWYQQILGQGPKLLIQFQNNGVVDDSQLPKDRFSAERLKGVDSTLKIQPAKLEDSAVYLCASSFSNYEQYFGPGTRLTVT.

This chain joins TRBV10-1 and TRBJ1-6; D is unresolved. CDR1 and CDR2 (germline): WNHNN, SYGVQD (reference sequence). The CDR3 extends over 14 amino acids. V was cut by 3 bases and J by 6 bases, with 9 bases left in between. The CDR3 protein is CASSENPSNSPLHF. The CDR3 coding sequence is TGCGCCAGCAGTGAAAACCCCTCTAATTCACCCCTCCACTTT.

As concerns this clone: One end of the junction is discordant with germline, which a read error may explain. V usage is TRBV28 and J usage is TRBJ2-7; possible D gene TRBD1, 5 bases. CDR1 and CDR2 from the germline V gene are MDHEN and SYDVKM. The CDR3 covers 12 residues. The CDR3 region is CASSARDSRSIF. CDR3 nucleotides: TGTGCCAGCAGTGCCCGAGACAGTCGCAGCATCTTC.

This rearrangement joins TRBV6-6 to TRBJ2-3; D possibly matches TRBD1 or TRBD2 (6 bases each). CDR1 is MNHNY and CDR2 is SVGAGI in the germline V gene (reference sequence). The CDR3 covers 16 residues. Trimming pared 6 bases from V and 0 bases from J, leaving 16 bases between. The CDR3 here is CASRTGALTSTDTQYF. The CDR3 nucleotides are TGTGCCAGCAGAACGGGGGCGCTCACTAGCACAGATACGCAGTATTTT.

The rearrangement uses TRBV30 and TRBJ2-7; D is perhaps TRBD1 (5 bases). V was shortened by 3 bases and J by 5 bases, with 14 bases between the two germline ends. The V gene's germline CDR1 is GTSNPN and CDR2 SVGIG (reference sequence). The length of the CDR3 is 13 residues. The CDR3 bases are TGTGCCTGGAGGGTTAAAGGGGAAAACGAGCAGTACTTC. The encoded protein is CAWRVKGENEQYF.

The gene calls are TRBV27 and TRBJ2-7; D tentatively reads TRBD1 or TRBD2 (5 bases each). Germline V lookup: CDR1 MNHEY, CDR2 SMNVEV (reference sequence). The CDR3 has 12 residues. The V end lost 8 bases, the J end lost 3 bases, and 11 bases lay between the germline ends. The CDR3 protein is CASVGPNYEQYF. CDR3 in DNA: TGTGCCAGCGTGGGACCGAACTACGAGCAGTACTTC.

Turning to this clone: The sample has other DNA sequences that encode this CDR3 too. V is TRBV6-5 and J is TRBJ2-3; D gene ambiguous. In germline, CDR1 is MNHEY, CDR2 SVGAGI. V lost 4 bases to trimming and J lost 2 bases, with 1 base between them. CDR3 length: 11 residues. The CDR3 DNA follows: TGTGCCAGCAGTTCCACAGATACGCAGTATTTT. Residues: CASSSTDTQYF.

The chain employs TRBV6-1 and TRBJ2-4; 7 nucleotides line up with TRBD2. V shed 3 bases, J shed 0 bases, and the junction held 5 bases outside the gene matches. The CDR3 extends over 16 amino acids. In germline, CDR1 is MNHNS, CDR2 SASEGT. The CDR3 spells CASSERGTLAKNIQYF. Here the CDR3 DNA reads TGTGCCAGCAGTGAGCGGGGGACCCTAGCCAAAAACATTCAGTACTTC.

The V gene is TRBV2, the J gene TRBJ2-3; 8 bases are a match to TRBD1. This CDR3 is 14 amino acids long. V lost 6 bases to trimming and J lost 0 bases; unmatched junction nucleotides: 2. Looked up from germline, CDR1 is SNHLY and CDR2 is FYNNEI. The CDR3 nucleotides read TGTGCCAGCAGGGACAGGGTCAGCACAGATACGCAGTATTTT. This encodes CASRDRVSTDTQYF.

The rearrangement joins TRBV11-2 to TRBJ1-6; possibly TRBD1 for D (5 bases). The CDR3 loop spans 15 amino acids. Trimming took off 0 bases at V and 8 bases at J, with 11 bases between the two ends. The germline gives CDR1 SGHAT, CDR2 FQNNGV. In nucleotides, the CDR3 is TGTGCCAGCAGCTTAGAAAGCCAGGGCTATTCACCCCTCCACTTT. Translating gives CASSLESQGYSPLHF.

This clone occurred once. The rearrangement joins TRBV6-1 to TRBJ1-2; perhaps TRBD1 as D (5 bases). The CDR3 totals 14 residues. Trimming cost V 6 bases and J 2 bases, with 13 bases left between them. Germline-derived CDR1 and CDR2 are MNHNS and SASEGT. The CDR3 DNA reads TGTGCCAGCAGGGGTTTAGACAGCAACTATGGCTACACCTTC. It encodes CASRGLDSNYGYTF.

The chain joins TRBV7-2 to TRBJ2-3; D is perhaps TRBD1 (5 bases). The CDR3 spans 16 residues. In germline, CDR1 is SGHTA, CDR2 FQGNSA. Trimming took 6 bases from V and 4 from J, leaving 20 bases between them. In nucleotides, the CDR3 is TGTGCCAGCAGGAATCCGGGCCAGGGTCCCCCAGATACGCAGTATTTT. Its translation is CASRNPGQGPPDTQYF.

The rearrangement links TRBV10-1 to TRBJ1-4, with a weak D call TRBD1 (5 bases). Germline CDR1 reads WNHNN; CDR2 reads SYGVQD (reference sequence). V shed 1 base and J shed 7 bases, with 13 bases lying between them. The CDR3 length is 15 residues. Here the CDR3 reads CASSECGGIGEKLFF. The DNA for the CDR3 is TGCGCCAGCAGTGAGTGCGGGGGGATAGGTGAAAAACTGTTTTTT.

The chain combines TRBV5-6 with TRBJ2-7; D is ambiguous. V lost 2 bases, J lost 2 bases, and 20 bases lay in between. The CDR3 covers 17 residues. Germline V CDR1 and CDR2: SGHDT, YYEEEE. CDR3 nucleotides: TGTGCCAGCAGCTTAACCCAAACGGGCGATCTTACCTACGAGCAGTACTTC. Amino acid sequence: CASSLTQTGDLTYEQYF. Combining the CDR3 with reference TRBV5-6 and TRBJ2-7 gives the whole variable domain DAGVTQSPTHLIKTRGQQVTLRCSPKSGHDTVSWYQQALGQGPQFIFQYYEEEERQRGNFPDRFSGHQFPNYSSELNVNALLLGDSALYLCASSLTQTGDLTYEQYFGPGTRLTVT.

Notes on this clone: The same CDR3 also results from other DNA sequences found in this sample. V is TRBV7-2 and J is TRBJ1-5, with unresolved D. Trimming removed 5 bases at V and 3 bases at J, with 5 bases between. The CDR3 consists of 12 residues. CDR1 and CDR2 (germline): SGHTA, FQGNSA. CDR3 sequence (DNA): TGTGCCAGCAGCCGCCCCAATCAGCCCCAGCATTTT. It encodes CASSRPNQPQHF.

The chain combines TRBV9 with TRBJ2-3; D unresolved. The length of the CDR3 is 12 residues. V lost 3 bases and J 5 bases, leaving 7 bases between the germline ends. Germline V lookup: CDR1 SGDLS, CDR2 YYNGEE. This chain's CDR3 is CASSAAVDTQYF. CDR3 in DNA: TGTGCCAGCAGCGCCGCGGTAGATACGCAGTATTTT.

This chain links TRBV5-6 with TRBJ2-7; the match to TRBD2 covers 10 bases. The CDR3 covers 15 residues. Germline-derived CDR1 and CDR2 are SGHDT and YYEEEE. Unmatched junction bases numbered 1, after V lost 0 bases and J lost 1 base. The CDR3 sequence: CASSLDSGRSYEQYF. Here the CDR3 DNA reads TGTGCCAGCAGCTTGGATAGCGGGAGGTCCTACGAGCAGTACTTC.

This sequence joins TRBV7-3 and TRBJ2-1; no reliable D call. V lost 5 bases to trimming and J lost 1 base, with 9 bases between them. The CDR3 is 14 residues long. CDR1 is SGHTA, CDR2 FQGTGA, per germline. The DNA of the CDR3 is TGTGCCAGCAGCCCAGGCAGTTCCTACAATGAGCAGTTCTTC. Translation gives CASSPGSSYNEQFF.

The V gene is TRBV7-6, the J gene TRBJ1-6; no reliable D call. The germline V gene encodes CDR1 SGHVS and CDR2 FNYEAQ. Between the trimmed V and J ends, which lost 1 base and 8 bases, there was a span of 6 bases. This CDR3 spans 13 amino acids. The CDR3 DNA is TGTGCCAGCAGCTTAGTTTATGATTCACCCCTCCACTTT. It is translated as CASSLVYDSPLHF.

The CDR3 DNA sequence: TGTGCCAGCAGCTCGGGGAGCAGGTCTTCCACCTACGAGCAGTACTTC. Translated: CASSSGSRSSTYEQYF. The genes are TRBV5-8 and TRBJ2-7, with D possibly matching TRBD2 (5 bases). The CDR3 extends over 16 amino acids. The V end lost 3 bases, the J end lost 2 bases, and 18 bases lay between the germline ends. Germline V gene sequence: CDR1 SGHTS, CDR2 YDEGEE.

The chain carries TRBV5-1 and TRBJ2-3; a possible D gene is TRBD2 (6 bases). The CDR3 is made up of 14 amino acids. Germline CDR1 reads SGHRS; CDR2 reads YFSETQ. V was cut by 2 bases and J by 3 bases, with 10 bases left in between. The CDR3 DNA is TGCGCCAGCAGCTTCGGGAGCCGGACAGATACGCAGTATTTT. Translating gives CASSFGSRTDTQYF.

For this clone: Other DNA sequences from this sample encode an identical CDR3 as well. CDR3 nucleotide sequence: TGTGCCAGCAGCTTAGCCGGGACCCTCTACAATGAGCAGTTCTTC. This translates into CASSLAGTLYNEQFF. V and J are TRBV7-9 and TRBJ2-1; D assignment may be TRBD1 or TRBD2 (5 bases each). The CDR3 loop spans 15 amino acids. Trimming stripped 0 bases from V and 3 bases from J, with 9 bases between. The germline V gene encodes CDR1 SEHNR and CDR2 FQNEAQ (reference sequence).

The chain links TRBV4-1 to TRBJ2-1, with D possibly being TRBD2 (6 bases). The CDR3 is 14 residues long. Trimming shortened V by 4 bases and J by 4 bases, and 11 bases separated the two germline ends. Germline V gene sequence: CDR1 MGHRA, CDR2 YSYEKL. DNA of the CDR3: TGCGCCAGCAGCCCCGGGACTCTGTACAATGAGCAGTTCTTC. This codes for CASSPGTLYNEQFF.

Notes on this clone: Within the sample, other DNA sequences also encode this same CDR3. V gene TRBV5-4 combines with J gene TRBJ1-3, with a tentative D call TRBD1 (5 bases). The V and J ends lost 4 bases and 2 bases respectively, with 7 bases between them. CDR1 is SGHNT, CDR2 YYREEE, per germline (reference sequence). The CDR3 is made up of 13 amino acids. In DNA, the CDR3 is TGTGCCAGCAGCCCAGGGCCTGGAAACACCATATATTTT. Its protein is CASSPGPGNTIYF.

The chain links TRBV2 to TRBJ1-1, with D perhaps TRBD1 (5 bases). This CDR3 is built from 13 residues. The germline V and J ends were trimmed by 8 bases and 1 base, with 11 bases remaining between them. Germline values: CDR1 SNHLY, CDR2 FYNNEI. CDR3 loop: CASLGTANTEAFF. In DNA, the CDR3 is TGTGCCAGCCTAGGGACGGCGAACACTGAAGCTTTCTTT.

Turning to this clone: Other DNA sequences in this sample translate to the same CDR3. The chain combines TRBV7-2 with TRBJ2-5; tentatively, D is TRBD2 (5 bases). Looked up from germline, CDR1 is SGHTA and CDR2 is FQGNSA. V gave up 5 bases and J gave up 5 bases, with 9 bases separating them. This CDR3 has 12 residues. Here the CDR3 DNA reads TGTGCCAGCAGCCGGTCGGGGGAGACCCAGTACTTC. It translates to CASSRSGETQYF.

This clone was counted ten times or more. The chain uses TRBV9 and TRBJ2-4, with 7 bases identical to TRBD2. V shed 4 bases and J 10 bases; nucleotides not matched to a gene: 14. The germline gives CDR1 SGDLS, CDR2 YYNGEE. The CDR3 is made up of 15 amino acids. The CDR3 bases are TGTGCCAGCAGCCCCCTGGAGCGGGGCTTGGGTATTCAGTACTTC. Translation gives CASSPLERGLGIQYF.

V is TRBV5-4 and J is TRBJ1-1, with D possibly being TRBD1 (6 bases). Germline values: CDR1 SGHNT, CDR2 YYREEE (reference sequence). There are 13 residues in the CDR3. V gave up 4 bases and J gave up 8 bases, with 15 bases separating them. CDR3 coding DNA: TGTGCCAGCAGCCCACAGGGCCAACCGGAAGCTTTCTTT. Translation: CASSPQGQPEAFF.

The gene calls are TRBV28 and TRBJ2-3; 7 bases fit TRBD1. The trim removed 5 bases at V and 6 bases at J, leaving 11 bases unmatched. Per the germline V gene, CDR1 is MDHEN and CDR2 is SYDVKM. CDR3 length equals 15 residues. The CDR3 is CASSPQDRVPDTQYF. CDR3 sequence (DNA): TGTGCCAGCAGTCCCCAAGACAGGGTCCCCGATACGCAGTATTTT.